This TCR beta chain was obtained from a study of OX40 agonist ivuxolimab in advanced cancers. Overall study context: Ivuxolimab, an agonist antibody against OX40 (CD134), was given to patients.

TCRdb's table, derived via immunoSEQ multiplex PCR, lists solely in-frame clones and lacks some. The sample comprises fewer than 20,000 clones, approximately 78% of which are singletons, and 25% to 35% rests with the top ten. The CDR3 covers 14 residues. The V end lost 3 bases, the J end lost 5 bases, and 13 bases lay between the germline ends. Germline assignment: CDR1 MNHEY and CDR2 SMNVEV (reference sequence). The clonotype originates from an adult with an advanced solid tumor such as melanoma, head and neck, liver or kidney cancer. This rearrangement joins TRBV27 to TRBJ1-2; D is possibly TRBD1 (5 bases). Sequenced material: CD4+ or CD8+ T cells sorted from blood, taken in a trial of the OX40 agonist ivuxolimab. The CDR3 coding sequence is TGTGCCAGCAGTTTCGTTGGGACGTGGTATGGCTACACCTTC. Translation: CASSFVGTWYGYTF.